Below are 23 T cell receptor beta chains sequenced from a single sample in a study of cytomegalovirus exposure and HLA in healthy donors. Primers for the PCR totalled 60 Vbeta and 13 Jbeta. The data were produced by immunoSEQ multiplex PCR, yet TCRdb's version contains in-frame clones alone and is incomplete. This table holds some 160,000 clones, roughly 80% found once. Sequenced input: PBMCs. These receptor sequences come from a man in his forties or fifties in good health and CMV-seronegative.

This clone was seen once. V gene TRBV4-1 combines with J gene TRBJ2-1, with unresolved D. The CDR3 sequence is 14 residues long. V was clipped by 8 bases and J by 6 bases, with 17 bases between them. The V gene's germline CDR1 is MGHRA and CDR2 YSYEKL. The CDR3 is CASAVERFANEQFF. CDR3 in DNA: TGCGCCAGCGCCGTCGAGCGTTTCGCCAATGAGCAGTTCTTC.

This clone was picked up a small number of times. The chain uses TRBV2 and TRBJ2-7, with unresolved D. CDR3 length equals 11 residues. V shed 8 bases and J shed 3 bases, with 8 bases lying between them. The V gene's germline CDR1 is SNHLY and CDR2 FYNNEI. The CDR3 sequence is CASRESYEQYF. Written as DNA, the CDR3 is TGTGCCAGCCGAGAGAGCTACGAGCAGTACTTC.

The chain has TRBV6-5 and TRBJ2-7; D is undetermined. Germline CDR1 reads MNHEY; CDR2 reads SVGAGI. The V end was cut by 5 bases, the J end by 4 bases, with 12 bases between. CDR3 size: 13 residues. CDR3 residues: CASSEAPDYEQYF. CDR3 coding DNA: TGTGCCAGCAGTGAAGCCCCCGATTACGAGCAGTACTTC.

The CDR3 DNA reads as TGTGCCTGGAGTGTAAGGCCGGGGTCCACAGATACGCAGTATTTT. Translating gives CAWSVRPGSTDTQYF. This chain uses TRBV30 with TRBJ2-3; tentatively, D is TRBD2 (5 bases). The V end lost 0 bases, the J end lost 2 bases, and 12 bases lay between the germline ends. CDR1 is GTSNPN, CDR2 SVGIG, per germline (reference sequence). This CDR3 contains 15 residues. Filled out from reference TRBV30 and TRBJ2-3, the complete variable domain reads SQTIHQWPATLVQPVGSPLSLECTVEGTSNPNLYWYRQAAGRGLQLLFYSVGIGQISSEVPQNLSASRPQDRQFILSSKKLLLSDSGFYLCAWSVRPGSTDTQYFGPGTRLTVL.

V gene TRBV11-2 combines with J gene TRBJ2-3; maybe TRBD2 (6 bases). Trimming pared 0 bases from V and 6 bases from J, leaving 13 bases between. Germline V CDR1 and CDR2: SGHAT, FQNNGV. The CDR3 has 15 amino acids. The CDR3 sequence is CASSLEGGIRDTQYF. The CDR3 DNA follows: TGTGCCAGCAGCTTAGAGGGGGGAATAAGGGATACGCAGTATTTT.

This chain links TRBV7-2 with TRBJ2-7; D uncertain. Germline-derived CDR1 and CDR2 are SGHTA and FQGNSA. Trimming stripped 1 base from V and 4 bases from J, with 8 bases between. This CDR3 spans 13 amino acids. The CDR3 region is CASSLGRMYEQYF. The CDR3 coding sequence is TGTGCCAGCAGCTTAGGCAGGATGTACGAGCAGTACTTC. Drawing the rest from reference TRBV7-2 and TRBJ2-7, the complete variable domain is GAGVSQSPSNKVTEKGKDVELRCDPISGHTALYWYRQSLGQGLEFLIYFQGNSAPDKSGLPSDRFSAERTGGSVSTLTIQRTQQEDSAVYLCASSLGRMYEQYFGPGTRLTVT.

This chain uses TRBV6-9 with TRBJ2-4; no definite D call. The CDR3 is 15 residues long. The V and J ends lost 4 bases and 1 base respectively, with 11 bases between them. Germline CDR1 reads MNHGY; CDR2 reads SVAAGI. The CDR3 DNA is TGTGCCAGCAGTTCCCCTCGTGAGGCCAAAAACATTCAGTACTTC. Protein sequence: CASSSPREAKNIQYF.

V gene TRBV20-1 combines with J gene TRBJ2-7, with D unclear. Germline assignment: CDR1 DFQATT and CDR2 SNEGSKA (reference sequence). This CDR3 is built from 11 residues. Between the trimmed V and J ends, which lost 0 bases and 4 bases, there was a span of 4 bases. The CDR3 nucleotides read TGCAGTGCTAGAGATCATTACGAGCAGTACTTC. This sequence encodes CSARDHYEQYF.

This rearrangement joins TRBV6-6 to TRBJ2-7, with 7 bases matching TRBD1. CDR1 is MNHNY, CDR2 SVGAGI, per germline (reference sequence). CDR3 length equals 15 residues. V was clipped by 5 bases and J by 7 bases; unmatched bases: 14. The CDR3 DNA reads TGTGCCAGCAGTCGGGACAGCCTGACGCCTACTGAGCAGTACTTC. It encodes CASSRDSLTPTEQYF.

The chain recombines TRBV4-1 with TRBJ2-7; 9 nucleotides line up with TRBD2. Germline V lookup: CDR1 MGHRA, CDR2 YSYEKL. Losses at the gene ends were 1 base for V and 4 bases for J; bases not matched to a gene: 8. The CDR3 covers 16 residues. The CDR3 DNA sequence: TGCGCCAGCAGCCAAGGGATAGCGGGAGCAACTTACGAGCAGTACTTC. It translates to CASSQGIAGATYEQYF.

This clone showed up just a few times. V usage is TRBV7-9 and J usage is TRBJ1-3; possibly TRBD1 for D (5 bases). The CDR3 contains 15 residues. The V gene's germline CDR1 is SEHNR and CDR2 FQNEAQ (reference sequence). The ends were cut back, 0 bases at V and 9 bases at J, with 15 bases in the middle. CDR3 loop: CASSLAPQGGTTIYF. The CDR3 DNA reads TGTGCCAGCAGCTTAGCGCCTCAGGGAGGGACCACCATATATTTT.

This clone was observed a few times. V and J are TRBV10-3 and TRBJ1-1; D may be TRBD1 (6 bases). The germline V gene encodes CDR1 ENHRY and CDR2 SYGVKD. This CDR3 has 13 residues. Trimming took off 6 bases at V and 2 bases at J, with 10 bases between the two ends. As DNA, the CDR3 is TGTGCCATCAGACAGGGAACCAACACTGAAGCTTTCTTT. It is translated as CAIRQGTNTEAFF.

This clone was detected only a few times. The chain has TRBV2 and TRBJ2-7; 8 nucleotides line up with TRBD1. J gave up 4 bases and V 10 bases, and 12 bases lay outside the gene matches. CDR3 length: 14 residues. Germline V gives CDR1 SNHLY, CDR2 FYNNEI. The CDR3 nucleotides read TGTGCCACCTCCTCCGCAGGGGGCCCGTACGAGCAGTACTTC. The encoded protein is CATSSAGGPYEQYF. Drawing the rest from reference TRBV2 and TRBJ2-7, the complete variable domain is EPEVTQTPSHQVTQMGQEVILRCVPISNHLYFYWYRQILGQKVEFLVSFYNNEISEKSEIFDDQFSVERPDGSNFTLKIRSTKLEDSAMYFCATSSAGGPYEQYFGPGTRLTVT.

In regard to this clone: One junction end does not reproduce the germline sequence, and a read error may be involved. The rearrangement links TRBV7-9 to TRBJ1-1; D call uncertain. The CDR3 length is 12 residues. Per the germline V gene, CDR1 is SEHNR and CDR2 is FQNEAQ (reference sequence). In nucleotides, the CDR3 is TGTTCCAGCAGCCAGATGAACACTGAAGCTTTCTTT. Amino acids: CSSSQMNTEAFF.

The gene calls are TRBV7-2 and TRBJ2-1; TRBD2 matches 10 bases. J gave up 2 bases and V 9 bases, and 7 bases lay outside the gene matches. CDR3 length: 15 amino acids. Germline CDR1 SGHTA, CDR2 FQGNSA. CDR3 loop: CASKREGGTYNEQFF. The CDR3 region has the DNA TGTGCCAGTAAGCGGGAGGGGGGGACCTACAATGAGCAGTTCTTC.

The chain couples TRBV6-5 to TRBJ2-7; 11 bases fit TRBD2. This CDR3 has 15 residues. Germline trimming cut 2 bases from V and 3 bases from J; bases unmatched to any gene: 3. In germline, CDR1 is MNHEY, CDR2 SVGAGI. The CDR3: CASSYPGLAVYEQYF. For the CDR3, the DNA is TGTGCCAGCAGTTACCCGGGACTAGCGGTCTACGAGCAGTACTTC.

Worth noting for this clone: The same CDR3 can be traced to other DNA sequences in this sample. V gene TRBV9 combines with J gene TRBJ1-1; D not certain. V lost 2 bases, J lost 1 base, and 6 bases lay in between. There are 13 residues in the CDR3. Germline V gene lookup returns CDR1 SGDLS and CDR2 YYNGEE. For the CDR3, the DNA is TGTGCCAGCAGCGTGGCTGGGAACACTGAAGCTTTCTTT. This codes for CASSVAGNTEAFF. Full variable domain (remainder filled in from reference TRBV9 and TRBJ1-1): DSGVTQTPKHLITATGQRVTLRCSPRSGDLSVYWYQQSLDQGLQFLIQYYNGEERAKGNILERFSAQQFPDLHSELNLSSLELGDSALYFCASSVAGNTEAFFGQGTRLTVV.

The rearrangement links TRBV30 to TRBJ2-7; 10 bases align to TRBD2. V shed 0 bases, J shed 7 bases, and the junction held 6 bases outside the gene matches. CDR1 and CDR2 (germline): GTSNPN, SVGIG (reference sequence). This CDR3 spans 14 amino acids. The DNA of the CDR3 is TGTGCCTGGAGTGTTGTAGCGGGAGGTCGGGAGCAGTACTTC. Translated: CAWSVVAGGREQYF.

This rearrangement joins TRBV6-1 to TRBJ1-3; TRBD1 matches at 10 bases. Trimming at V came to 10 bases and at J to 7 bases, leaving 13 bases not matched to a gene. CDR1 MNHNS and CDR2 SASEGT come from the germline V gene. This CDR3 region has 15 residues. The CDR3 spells CATVIRDRGLNTIYF. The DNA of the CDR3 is TGTGCCACAGTGATCCGGGACAGGGGCTTGAACACCATATATTTT.

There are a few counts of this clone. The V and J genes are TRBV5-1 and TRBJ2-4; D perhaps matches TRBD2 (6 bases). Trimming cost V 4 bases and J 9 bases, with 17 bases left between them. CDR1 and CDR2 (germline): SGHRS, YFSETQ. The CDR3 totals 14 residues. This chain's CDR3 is CASSLGTSEGIQYF. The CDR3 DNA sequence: TGCGCCAGCAGCCTCGGGACTTCCGAGGGCATTCAGTACTTC.

DNA for the CDR3: TGTGCCTACAGCCGGAACACTGAAGCTTTCTTT. This encodes CAYSRNTEAFF. The rearrangement joins TRBV30 to TRBJ1-1; D is unresolved. Germline V gene data show CDR1 as GTSNPN and CDR2 as SVGIG (reference sequence). The germline V and J ends were trimmed by 7 bases and 1 base, with 7 bases remaining between them. CDR3 length: 11 residues.

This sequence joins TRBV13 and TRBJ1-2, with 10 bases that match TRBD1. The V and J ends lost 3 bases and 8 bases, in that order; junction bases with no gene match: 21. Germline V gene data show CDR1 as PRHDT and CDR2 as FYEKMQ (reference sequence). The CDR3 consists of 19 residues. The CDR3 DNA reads TGTGCCAGCAGCTTCGCGACTCGGACAGGGGGATATGGCACTAGAGGCTACACCTTC. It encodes CASSFATRTGGYGTRGYTF.

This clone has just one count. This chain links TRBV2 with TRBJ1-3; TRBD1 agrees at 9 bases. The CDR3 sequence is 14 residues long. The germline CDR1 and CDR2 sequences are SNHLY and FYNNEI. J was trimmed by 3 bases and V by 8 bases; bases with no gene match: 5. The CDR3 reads CASRGQGNGNTIYF. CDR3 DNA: TGTGCCAGCCGGGGACAGGGAAATGGAAACACCATATATTTT. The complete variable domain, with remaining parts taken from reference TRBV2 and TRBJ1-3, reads EPEVTQTPSHQVTQMGQEVILRCVPISNHLYFYWYRQILGQKVEFLVSFYNNEISEKSEIFDDQFSVERPDGSNFTLKIRSTKLEDSAMYFCASRGQGNGNTIYFGEGSWLTVV.